These 24 T cell receptor beta chains were all obtained from the same sample, sequenced in a study of Graves' ophthalmopathy and Graves' hyperthyroidism. Amplification from RNA transcripts yielded the TCR beta CDR3 regions. RT-PCR in the first round used HTBI primers; a second-round multiplex PCR followed. Via MiXCR, TCRdb re-called the multiplex PCR reads, giving one row per CDR3 protein. The sample lists more than 150,000 distinct CDR3 sequences; 37% were seen once. The sample was peripheral blood. These receptors were taken from a woman between 40 and 55 years old with Graves' ophthalmopathy.

This clonotype has a count of ten or more. J is TRBJ2-5 and V is TRBV20-1; possible D gene TRBD1, 5 bases. The germline V and J ends were trimmed by 3 bases and 3 bases, with 14 bases remaining between them. Looked up from germline, CDR1 is DFQATT and CDR2 is SNEGSKA (reference sequence). This CDR3 is 14 amino acids long. The CDR3 loop reads CSASVRTTKETQYF. CDR3 DNA sequence: TGCAGTGCTAGTGTTAGGACAACAAAAGAGACCCAGTACTTC.

This clonotype was detected once. The V call is TRBV28, the J call TRBJ2-5; 7 bases line up with TRBD1. The CDR3 consists of 14 residues. J lost 1 base, V lost 5 bases, and 4 bases had no gene match. Germline V gene lookup returns CDR1 MDHEN and CDR2 SYDVKM. CDR3 protein: CASSDRVSQETQYF. The CDR3 DNA reads as TGTGCCAGCAGTGACAGGGTGTCCCAAGAGACCCAGTACTTC.

This clonotype was observed many times. The chain carries TRBV29-1 and TRBJ1-1, with D tentatively TRBD1 (6 bases). CDR1 SQVTM and CDR2 ANQGSEA come from the germline V gene. With 6 bases removed from V and 3 bases from J, the gap between germline ends came to 14 bases. This CDR3 has 13 amino acids. CDR3 coding DNA: TGCAGCGTGGCGGGGGCGAGGGACACTGAAGCTTTCTTT. This translates into CSVAGARDTEAFF.

The CDR3 region has the DNA TGTGCCAGCAGCTTAAGCCTTTCGGAGACCCAGTACTTC. Amino acid sequence: CASSLSLSETQYF. The chain combines TRBV7-8 with TRBJ2-5, with D unclear. CDR3 length: 13 amino acids. Germline CDR1 SGHVS, CDR2 FQNEAQ. Trimming shortened V by 2 bases and J by 5 bases, and 9 bases separated the two germline ends.

Many counts were recorded for this clonotype. The chain employs TRBV30 and TRBJ2-7, with D maybe TRBD1 (7 bases). V gave up 4 bases and J gave up 2 bases, with 15 bases separating them. Germline CDR1 is GTSNPN and CDR2 is SVGIG (reference sequence). This CDR3 has 14 residues. The DNA of the CDR3 is TGTGCCTGGATCCGCGGGACAGATGCCTACGAGCAGTACTTC. Encoded protein: CAWIRGTDAYEQYF.

This clonotype appeared many times. The CDR3: CASSYPHLLGLSAKNIQYF. Here the CDR3 DNA reads TGTGCCAGCAGTTACCCGCACCTCTTGGGGCTTTCGGCCAAAAACATTCAGTACTTC. The gene calls are TRBV6-2 or TRBV6-3 and TRBJ2-4; maybe TRBD1 (5 bases). Germline loops: CDR1 MNHEY, CDR2 SVGEGT. The length of the CDR3 is 19 residues. Trimming left V 2 bases short and J 1 base short, with 21 bases between.

This clonotype was seen repeatedly, ten times or more. The chain has TRBV20-1 and TRBJ1-2, with 8 bases matching TRBD1. CDR1 DFQATT and CDR2 SNEGSKA come from the germline V gene (reference sequence). With V trimmed by 4 bases and J by 8 bases, 12 bases remained unmatched. CDR3 length: 14 residues. CDR3 nucleotides: TGCAGTGCTACAGACGGGGGGACAGGAGGAGGCTACACCTTC. Its translation is CSATDGGTGGGYTF.

The V and J genes are TRBV6-2 or TRBV6-3 and TRBJ1-5; D unclear. Looked up from germline, CDR1 is MNHEY and CDR2 is SVGEGT. The V end was cut by 6 bases, the J end by 2 bases, with 11 bases between. The CDR3 runs 14 residues. CDR3 sequence (DNA): TGTGCCAGCAGGTTCGCGTTTGGCAATCAGCCCCAGCATTTT. Protein sequence: CASRFAFGNQPQHF.

This clonotype has a count of ten or more. In nucleotides, the CDR3 is TGTGCCAGCAGTTACGGGAGCTACTATGGCTACACCTTC. Protein product: CASSYGSYYGYTF. J is TRBJ1-2 and V is TRBV6-5, with unresolved D. V was clipped by 2 bases and J by 3 bases, with 7 bases between them. Germline V lookup: CDR1 MNHEY, CDR2 SVGAGI. The CDR3 consists of 13 residues.

The chain links TRBV28 to TRBJ2-5; perhaps TRBD2 as D (7 bases). Germline V gene sequence: CDR1 MDHEN, CDR2 SYDVKM. The CDR3 has 15 amino acids. Trimming took off 5 bases at V and 3 bases at J, with 16 bases between the two ends. The CDR3 loop reads CASSTLGGVKETQYF. The CDR3 bases are TGTGCCAGCAGTACTTTAGGGGGGGTAAAAGAGACCCAGTACTTC.

Points on this clonotype: This likely stems from a read error, as it lies one base from a far larger clone. This chain uses TRBV6-2 or TRBV6-3 with TRBJ2-7; D remains unclear. The CDR3 contains 10 residues. The germline V gene has CDR1 MNHEY and CDR2 SVGEGT. V gave up 8 bases and J gave up 3 bases, with 5 bases separating them. DNA of the CDR3: TGTGCCAGCGGAGACTACGAGCAGTACTTC. Protein sequence: CASGDYEQYF.

The rearrangement joins TRBV6-1 to TRBJ1-2; D call uncertain. The CDR3 has 12 residues. Germline V gene lookup returns CDR1 MNHNS and CDR2 SASEGT. Trimming pared 11 bases from V and 4 bases from J, leaving 14 bases between. In DNA, the CDR3 is TGTGCCTCCGCCCCGTTTCCCTATGGCTACACCTTC. It encodes CASAPFPYGYTF.

This sequence joins TRBV25-1 and TRBJ2-7, with D tentatively TRBD1 (6 bases). CDR1 MGHDK and CDR2 SYGVNS come from the germline V gene. Trimming pared 1 base from V and 4 bases from J, leaving 14 bases between. CDR3 size: 15 residues. CDR3 sequence reads: CASSESEQGNYEQYF. The CDR3 nucleotides are TGTGCCAGCAGTGAATCAGAACAGGGAAATTACGAGCAGTACTTC.

The chain employs TRBV6-2 or TRBV6-3 and TRBJ2-4; D is unclear. Germline V gene lookup returns CDR1 MNHEY and CDR2 SVGEGT. The CDR3 extends over 14 amino acids. V lost 4 bases and J lost 0, with 7 bases in between. The chain's CDR3 is CASSSTLAKNIQYF. The CDR3 DNA follows: TGTGCCAGCAGTTCCACCCTAGCCAAAAACATTCAGTACTTC.

This chain uses TRBV11-2 with TRBJ2-7; 9 nucleotides agree with TRBD2. V gave up 0 bases and J gave up 0 bases; unmatched junction bases: 3. The CDR3 consists of 16 residues. CDR1 and CDR2 (germline): SGHAT, FQNNGV. CDR3 sequence: CASSLDAGGSSYEQYF. As DNA, the CDR3 is TGTGCCAGCAGCTTAGATGCGGGAGGGAGCTCCTACGAGCAGTACTTC. Complete variable domain (other parts from reference TRBV11-2 and TRBJ2-7): EAGVAQSPRYKIIEKRQSVAFWCNPISGHATLYWYQQILGQGPKLLIQFQNNGVVDDSQLPKDRFSAERLKGVDSTLKIQPAKLEDSAVYLCASSLDAGGSSYEQYFGPGTRLTVT.

This clonotype appeared many times. The chain is built from TRBV20-1 and TRBJ1-6; D is possibly TRBD1 (5 bases). Per the germline V gene, CDR1 is DFQATT and CDR2 is SNEGSKA (reference sequence). The V gene lost 6 bases and the J gene lost 7 bases, with 13 bases spanning the gap. CDR3 length: 13 residues. CDR3 loop: CSARGGGNSPLHF. CDR3 nucleotide sequence: TGCAGTGCCCGTGGGGGAGGCAATTCACCCCTCCACTTT.

The chain recombines TRBV12-3 or TRBV12-4 with TRBJ2-5; possible D gene TRBD2, 5 bases. Trimming pared 2 bases from V and 0 bases from J, leaving 7 bases between. The CDR3 is 14 amino acids. CDR3 amino acids: CASSLSGDQETQYF. Written as DNA, the CDR3 is TGTGCCAGCAGTTTATCCGGGGACCAAGAGACCCAGTACTTC.

V is TRBV6-5 and J is TRBJ2-7; 9 nucleotides align to TRBD1. With 4 bases clipped from V and 0 bases from J, the junction kept 10 bases outside the gene matches. Per germline, CDR1 MNHEY and CDR2 SVGAGI. The CDR3 has 17 amino acids. The DNA of the CDR3 is TGTGCCAGCAGTTCGCCCAGGGACAGGGCCCTCTCCTACGAGCAGTACTTC. Amino acid sequence: CASSSPRDRALSYEQYF.

Many counts were recorded for this clonotype. This sequence joins TRBV6-2 or TRBV6-3 and TRBJ1-1; no definite D call. This CDR3 has 13 amino acids. In germline, CDR1 is MNHEY, CDR2 SVGEGT. Trimming took 5 bases from V and 5 from J, leaving 12 bases between them. The CDR3: CASSRAPYTEAFF. The CDR3 nucleotides read TGTGCCAGCAGTAGAGCCCCCTATACTGAAGCTTTCTTT.

This clonotype was detected many times. A much larger clone lies one base from this, so it may be a read error. As DNA, the CDR3 is TGTGCCGTAAGACAGGGCGCTGAAGCTTTCTTT. Protein: CAVRQGAEAFF. V usage is TRBV6-1 and J usage is TRBJ1-1, with 7 bases that match TRBD1. CDR3 length: 11 residues. V lost 11 bases, J lost 6 bases, and 6 bases stayed unmatched. The germline V gene has CDR1 MNHNS and CDR2 SASEGT.

This clonotype showed up just a few times. The chain couples TRBV28 to TRBJ2-7, with D maybe TRBD1 (6 bases). The CDR3 has 13 amino acids. Trimming pared 6 bases from V and 3 bases from J, leaving 12 bases between. Germline CDR1 MDHEN, CDR2 SYDVKM. CDR3 DNA: TGTGCCAGCAGACCTCAGGGACACTACGAGCAGTACTTC. This gives the protein CASRPQGHYEQYF.

The chain links TRBV12-3 or TRBV12-4 to TRBJ1-2, with TRBD1 matching over 7 bases. V lost 5 bases and J lost 5; bases outside the gene matches: 5. The CDR3 totals 13 residues. CDR3 coding DNA: TGTGCCAGCAGTCAACGGACAGGATATGGCTACACCTTC. It is translated as CASSQRTGYGYTF.

CDR3 in amino acids: CASIPDADTEAFF. The CDR3 DNA sequence: TGTGCCAGCATACCGGACGCAGACACTGAAGCTTTCTTT. V and J are TRBV7-9 and TRBJ1-1, with D hard to call. Germline loops: CDR1 SEHNR, CDR2 FQNEAQ (reference sequence). V lost 7 bases and J 3 bases, leaving 12 bases between the germline ends. The CDR3 covers 13 residues.

In its sample, this clonotype was seen many times. Here the CDR3 reads CASSATGPGNTIYF. CDR3 in DNA: TGTGCCAGCAGCGCGACAGGGCCCGGAAACACCATATATTTT. The rearrangement joins TRBV9 to TRBJ1-3; TRBD1 matches 7 bases. V shed 3 bases, J shed 4 bases, and the junction held 4 bases outside the gene matches. The CDR3 consists of 14 residues. CDR1 and CDR2 from the germline V gene are SGDLS and YYNGEE.